Only one count was recorded for the clone carrying this T cell receptor beta chain. These data belong to a study of early stage breast cancer tumors. This CDR3 region has 15 residues. The germline V gene encodes CDR1 MRHNA and CDR2 SNTAGT. V lost 3 bases and J lost 7; bases outside the gene matches: 4. Repertoires were generated with immunoSEQ multiplex PCR, while TCRdb's copy carries only in-frame clones and drops some. This table holds tens of thousands of clones, about 70% found once. The origin of this receptor is a person in their fifties or sixties with breast cancer. Sample: blood. The chain employs TRBV6-4 and TRBJ1-4; 11 positions agree with TRBD1. The CDR3 coding sequence is TGTGCCAGCAGTGAAAGTGGGACAGGGGGTGAAAAACTGTTTTTT. It specifies CASSESGTGGEKLFF.